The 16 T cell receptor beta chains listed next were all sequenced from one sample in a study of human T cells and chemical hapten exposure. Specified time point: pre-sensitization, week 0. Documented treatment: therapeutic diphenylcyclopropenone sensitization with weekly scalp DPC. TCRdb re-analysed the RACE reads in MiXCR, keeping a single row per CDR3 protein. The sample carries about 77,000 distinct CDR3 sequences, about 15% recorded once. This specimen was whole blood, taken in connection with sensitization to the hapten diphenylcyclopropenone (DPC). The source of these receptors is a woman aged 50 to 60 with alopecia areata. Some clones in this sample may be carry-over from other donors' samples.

CDR3 nucleotides: TGTGCCAGTAGTATCAGTAGGGGAGAAAGTGATCAGCCCCAGCATTTT. Translation: CASSISRGESDQPQHF. The rearrangement joins TRBV19 to TRBJ1-5; tentative D call: TRBD1 (5 bases). The germline V and J ends were trimmed by 3 bases and 5 bases, with 17 bases remaining between them. Germline V lookup: CDR1 LNHDA, CDR2 SQIVND (reference sequence). This CDR3 has 16 amino acids.

CDR3 nucleotide sequence: TGTGCCAGCAGCGCACAAACAGGGGGCACTGAAGCTTTCTTT. This translates into CASSAQTGGTEAFF. The chain joins TRBV9 to TRBJ1-1; 8 positions match TRBD1. The CDR3 is 14 residues long. Germline lookup yields CDR1 SGDLS and CDR2 YYNGEE. J gave up 4 bases and V 3 bases, and 5 bases lay outside the gene matches.

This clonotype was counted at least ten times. The CDR3 bases are TGTGCCAGCAGTCGATCAGGGGGCACTGGAAACACCATATATTTT. Its protein is CASSRSGGTGNTIYF. The chain links TRBV6-5 to TRBJ1-3, with TRBD1 identical over 8 bases. The CDR3 runs to 15 residues. V trimming: 5 bases; J trimming: 2 bases; junction bases outside the gene matches: 5. Germline CDR1 MNHEY, CDR2 SVGAGI.

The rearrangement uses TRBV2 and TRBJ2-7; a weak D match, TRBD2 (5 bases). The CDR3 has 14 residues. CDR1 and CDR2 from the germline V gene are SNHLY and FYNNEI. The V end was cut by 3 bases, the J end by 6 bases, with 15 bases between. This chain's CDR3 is CASSEGIPAGEQYF. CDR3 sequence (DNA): TGTGCCAGCAGTGAGGGTATTCCGGCGGGCGAGCAGTACTTC.

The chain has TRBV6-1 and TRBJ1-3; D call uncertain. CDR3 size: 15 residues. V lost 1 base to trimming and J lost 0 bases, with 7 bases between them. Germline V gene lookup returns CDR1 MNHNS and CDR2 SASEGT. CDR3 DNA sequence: TGTGCCAGCAGTGAAGGCGGGAGCTCTGGAAACACCATATATTTT. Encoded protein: CASSEGGSSGNTIYF.

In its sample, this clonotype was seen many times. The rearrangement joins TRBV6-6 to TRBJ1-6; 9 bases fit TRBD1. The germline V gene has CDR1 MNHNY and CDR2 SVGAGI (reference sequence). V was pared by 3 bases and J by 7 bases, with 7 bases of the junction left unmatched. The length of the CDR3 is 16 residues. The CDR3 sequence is CASSYTTGTGNSPLHF. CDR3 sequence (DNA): TGTGCCAGCAGTTATACAACCGGGACAGGGAATTCACCCCTCCACTTT.

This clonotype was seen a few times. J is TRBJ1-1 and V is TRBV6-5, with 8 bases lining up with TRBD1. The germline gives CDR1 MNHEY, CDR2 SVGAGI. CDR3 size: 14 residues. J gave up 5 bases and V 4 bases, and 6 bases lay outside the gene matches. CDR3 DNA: TGTGCCAGCAGTTCAGGGGGCGGGAGAACTGAAGCTTTCTTT. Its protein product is CASSSGGGRTEAFF.

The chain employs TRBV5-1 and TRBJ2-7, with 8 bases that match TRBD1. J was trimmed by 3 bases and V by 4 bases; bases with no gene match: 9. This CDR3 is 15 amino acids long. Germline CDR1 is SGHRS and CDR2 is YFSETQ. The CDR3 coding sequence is TGCGCCAGCAGCCAATCAGGGGGCTCGGACTACGAGCAGTACTTC. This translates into CASSQSGGSDYEQYF.

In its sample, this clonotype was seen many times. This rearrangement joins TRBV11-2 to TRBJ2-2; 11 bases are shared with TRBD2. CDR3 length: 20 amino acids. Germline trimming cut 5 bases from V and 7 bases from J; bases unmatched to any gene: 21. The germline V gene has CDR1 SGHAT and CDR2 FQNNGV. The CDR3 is CASSHNRPTSGRREIGELFF. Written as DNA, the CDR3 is TGTGCCAGCAGCCACAACCGACCTACTAGCGGGAGAAGGGAAATCGGGGAGCTGTTTTTT.

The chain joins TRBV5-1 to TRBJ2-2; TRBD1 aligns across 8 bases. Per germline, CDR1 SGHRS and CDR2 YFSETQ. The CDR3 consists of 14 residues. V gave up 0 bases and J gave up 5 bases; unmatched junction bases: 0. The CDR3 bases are TGCGCCAGCAGCTTGGGACAGGGGACCGGGGAGCTGTTTTTT. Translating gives CASSLGQGTGELFF.

CDR3 loop: CASSERQSGLIDTQYF. CDR3 nucleotide sequence: TGCGCCAGCAGTGAGAGACAGAGTGGGTTGATTGATACGCAGTATTTT. The chain links TRBV10-1 to TRBJ2-3, with D maybe TRBD1 (5 bases). This CDR3 contains 16 residues. Germline CDR1 and CDR2: WNHNN and SYGVQD (reference sequence). V was shortened by 2 bases and J by 6 bases, with 18 bases between the two germline ends.

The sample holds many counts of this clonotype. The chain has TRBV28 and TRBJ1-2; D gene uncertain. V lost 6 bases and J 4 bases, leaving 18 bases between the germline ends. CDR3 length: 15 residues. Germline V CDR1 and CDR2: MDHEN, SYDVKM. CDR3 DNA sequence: TGTGCCAGCAGCCCCAGTGCAGGAAAATCCTATGGCTACACCTTC. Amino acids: CASSPSAGKSYGYTF.

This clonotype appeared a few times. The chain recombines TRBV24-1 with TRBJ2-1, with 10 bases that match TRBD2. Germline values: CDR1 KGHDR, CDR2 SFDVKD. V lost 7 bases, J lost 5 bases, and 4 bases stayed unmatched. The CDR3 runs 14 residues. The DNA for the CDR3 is TGTGCCACCAGCCTAGCGGGAGAGGACAATGAGCAGTTCTTC. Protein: CATSLAGEDNEQFF.

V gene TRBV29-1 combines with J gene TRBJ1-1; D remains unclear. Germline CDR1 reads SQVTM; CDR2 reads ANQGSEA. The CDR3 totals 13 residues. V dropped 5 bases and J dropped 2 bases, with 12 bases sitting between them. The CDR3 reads CSVRPTANTEAFF. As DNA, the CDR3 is TGCAGCGTTAGACCGACGGCTAACACTGAAGCTTTCTTT. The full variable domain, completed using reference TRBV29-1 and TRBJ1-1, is SAVISQKPSRDICQRGTSLTIQCQVDSQVTMMFWYRQQPGQSLTLIATANQGSEATYESGFVIDKFPISRPNLTFSTLTVSNMSPEDSSIYLCSVRPTANTEAFFGQGTRLTVV.

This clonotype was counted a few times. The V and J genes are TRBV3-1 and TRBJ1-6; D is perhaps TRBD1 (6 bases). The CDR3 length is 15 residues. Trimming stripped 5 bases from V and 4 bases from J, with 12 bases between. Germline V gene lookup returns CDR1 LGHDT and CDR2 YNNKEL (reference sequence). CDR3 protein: CASSAPGAYNSPLHF. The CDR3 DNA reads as TGTGCCAGCAGCGCCCCAGGGGCGTATAATTCACCCCTCCACTTT.

The CDR3 DNA reads as TGTGCCAGCAGCCCCCAGCCACGGGAGACCCAGTACTTC. It is translated as CASSPQPRETQYF. This chain uses TRBV7-6 with TRBJ2-5, with D unresolved. From germline, CDR1 is SGHVS and CDR2 FNYEAQ. The CDR3 totals 13 residues. V was pared by 5 bases and J by 5 bases, with 12 bases between.